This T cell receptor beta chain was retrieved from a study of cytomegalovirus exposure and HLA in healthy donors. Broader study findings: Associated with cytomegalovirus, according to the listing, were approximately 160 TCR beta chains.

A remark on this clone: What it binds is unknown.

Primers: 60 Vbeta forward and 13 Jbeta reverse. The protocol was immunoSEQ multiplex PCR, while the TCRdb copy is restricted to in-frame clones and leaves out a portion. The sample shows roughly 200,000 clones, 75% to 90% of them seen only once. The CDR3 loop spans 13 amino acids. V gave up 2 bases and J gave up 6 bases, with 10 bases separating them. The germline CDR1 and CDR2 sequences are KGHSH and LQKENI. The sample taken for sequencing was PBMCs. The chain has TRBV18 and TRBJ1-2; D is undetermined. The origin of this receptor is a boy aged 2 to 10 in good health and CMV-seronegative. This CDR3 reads CASSPVREDGYTF. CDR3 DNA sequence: TGTGCCAGCTCACCAGTGAGGGAGGATGGCTACACCTTC.